A single sample is the source of the 11 T cell receptor beta chains below, sequenced in a study of identical twins (TCRdb year 2016). To prepare the library, 5' RACE was applied. The sequencing machine was an Illumina HiSeq 2000. TCRdb trimmed the raw reads at Q25, called clones with MiXCR and kept productive beta chains. Each record represents a unique CDR3 protein, reported with the most common genes and DNA among its rows. This sample comprises fewer than 500,000 distinct CDR3 sequences, 13% to 15% of them detected only once. The ten largest clones represent more than 0.8% of the sample. The same sample was also studied in work on yellow fever vaccine responses in identical twins.

Sequenced: CD4+ T cells sorted from blood. These receptors came from a woman under 30 in good health.

The chain is built from TRBV30 and TRBJ2-3; D gene unclear. Germline V gene sequence: CDR1 GTSNPN, CDR2 SVGIG (reference sequence). Trimming removed 3 bases at V and 2 bases at J, with 3 bases between. The CDR3 is 11 residues long. The chain's CDR3 is CAWRNTDTQYF. CDR3 DNA sequence: TGTGCCTGGAGAAACACAGATACGCAGTATTTT.

This clonotype was seen more than once but under ten times. The chain recombines TRBV28 with TRBJ2-3; either TRBD1 or TRBD2 may fit D (5 bases each). Germline assignment: CDR1 MDHEN and CDR2 SYDVKM. The CDR3 extends over 14 amino acids. The V and J ends lost 6 bases and 2 bases respectively, with 12 bases between them. DNA for the CDR3: TGTGCCAGCAGAGCCGGGACCCCCACAGATACGCAGTATTTT. Its translation: CASRAGTPTDTQYF.

The chain joins TRBV6-1 to TRBJ2-2; 12 bases fit TRBD2. The germline CDR1 and CDR2 sequences are MNHNS and SASEGT. V trimming: 7 bases; J trimming: 4 bases; junction bases outside the gene matches: 10. The length of the CDR3 is 17 residues. CDR3 DNA: TGTGCCAGCAATCCCCTAGCGGGAGGGCCGGTCACCGGGGAGCTGTTTTTT. Translation: CASNPLAGGPVTGELFF.

This rearrangement joins TRBV6-1 to TRBJ2-2; D remains unclear. The V and J ends lost 7 bases and 5 bases respectively, with 17 bases between them. Germline V CDR1 and CDR2: MNHNS, SASEGT. The CDR3 contains 15 residues. The CDR3 DNA reads as TGTGCCAGCATCACAGCCCGGGCAGGTACCGGGGAGCTGTTTTTT. Its translation is CASITARAGTGELFF.

In this sample, this clonotype turned up a few times. The rearrangement links TRBV24-1 to TRBJ2-1; 10 bases map to TRBD1. The CDR3 sequence is 16 residues long. Germline loops: CDR1 KGHDR, CDR2 SFDVKD. The ends lost 4 bases at V and 6 bases at J; junction bases unmatched: 8. The CDR3 is CATSESGTGVANEQFF. CDR3 DNA sequence: TGTGCCACCAGTGAGTCCGGGACAGGGGTTGCCAATGAGCAGTTCTTC.

This clonotype was picked up a small number of times. CDR3 in amino acids: CASSTPGRNEQYF. In DNA form, the CDR3 reads TGTGCCAGCAGTACTCCGGGACGCAACGAGCAGTACTTC. The V gene is TRBV28, the J gene TRBJ2-7, with D perhaps matching TRBD1 or TRBD2 (5 bases each). Trimming took off 5 bases at V and 5 bases at J, with 13 bases between the two ends. Germline V gene data show CDR1 as MDHEN and CDR2 as SYDVKM. The CDR3 runs 13 residues.

The chain recombines TRBV29-1 with TRBJ1-2, with D perhaps matching TRBD1 (5 bases). The CDR3 covers 12 residues. The V end was cut by 4 bases, the J end by 0 bases, with 6 bases between. The germline CDR1 and CDR2 sequences are SQVTM and ANQGSEA. The CDR3 DNA sequence: TGCAGCGTTGTGACAGCTAACTATGGCTACACCTTC. The encoded protein is CSVVTANYGYTF. Filled out from reference TRBV29-1 and TRBJ1-2, the complete variable domain reads SAVISQKPSRDICQRGTSLTIQCQVDSQVTMMFWYRQQPGQSLTLIATANQGSEATYESGFVIDKFPISRPNLTFSTLTVSNMSPEDSSIYLCSVVTANYGYTFGSGTRLTVV.

This chain links TRBV7-9 with TRBJ2-3; 8 bases are shared with TRBD2. This CDR3 is built from 16 residues. Trimming took 1 base from V and 6 from J; bases not matched to a gene: 9. Germline loops: CDR1 SEHNR, CDR2 FQNEAQ (reference sequence). CDR3 residues: CASSLVSSGLADTQYF. Written as DNA, the CDR3 is TGTGCCAGCAGCTTAGTGTCTAGCGGGCTAGCGGATACGCAGTATTTT.

This clonotype was recorded at least ten times. The chain carries TRBV20-1 and TRBJ2-3; the D is unclear. The germline V gene encodes CDR1 DFQATT and CDR2 SNEGSKA (reference sequence). This CDR3 comprises 11 residues. V lost 7 bases to trimming and J lost 6 bases, with 11 bases between them. The CDR3 DNA is TGCAGTGGCGCTATTGGGGATACGCAGTATTTT. Translated, it gives CSGAIGDTQYF.

In this sample, this clonotype turned up a few times. The gene calls are TRBV28 and TRBJ2-3; D not resolved. The CDR3 is 15 residues long. Trimming stripped 6 bases from V and 2 bases from J, with 15 bases between. Germline V gene sequence: CDR1 MDHEN, CDR2 SYDVKM. The CDR3 bases are TGTGCCAGCAGATCAAACTCCGCTTACACAGATACGCAGTATTTT. It codes for CASRSNSAYTDTQYF. Drawing the rest from reference TRBV28 and TRBJ2-3, the complete variable domain is DVKVTQSSRYLVKRTGEKVFLECVQDMDHENMFWYRQDPGLGLRLIYFSYDVKMKEKGDIPEGYSVSREKKERFSLILESASTNQTSMYLCASRSNSAYTDTQYFGPGTRLTVL.

V gene TRBV19 combines with J gene TRBJ2-5, with D perhaps matching TRBD1 or TRBD2 (6 bases each). In germline, CDR1 is LNHDA, CDR2 SQIVND (reference sequence). Trimming left V 5 bases short and J 5 bases short, with 18 bases between. There are 15 residues in the CDR3. CDR3 amino acids: CASSVRTAGGETQYF. CDR3 DNA sequence: TGTGCCAGTAGTGTCCGGACAGCTGGAGGGGAGACCCAGTACTTC.